This entry is about one T cell receptor beta chain. Its antigen is not yet known. No qualities accompany the bases; no much larger clone lies one base away. These data come from a study of technical replicates of blood from four donors (dated by TCRdb to between 2016 and 2019). V loses 2 bases of germline sequence and J loses 8 bases, and the interval between the two ends is 19 bases. Sequences LGHNT (CDR1) and FRNRAP (CDR2) are obtained from the germline V gene. The CDR3 has 16 amino acids, counting the end cysteine and phenylalanine. Solely the CDR3 DNA is kept, with 48 bases framed from the first base. To prepare the library, the immunoSEQ multiplex PCR assay was applied. TCRdb retrieved this table from immuneACCESS and kept in-frame rearrangements only. Not all clones are present; in checked studies, unresolved V genes account for under half, and no reason is known for the remainder. The sample contains around 62,000 clones, about 98% of them found a single time. Of the sample, around 0.16% falls within the top ten clones.

Sequences were obtained from T cells isolated from PBMCs. The TCR comes from a human donor in good health. The chain uses TRBV12-5 and TRBJ1-5, and TRBD1 may be the D gene, going by 5 matching bases. The CDR3 here reads CASGLRDWGGVEPQHF. The DNA sequence is given as TGTGCTAGTGGTTTGCGAGACTGGGGGGGTGTTGAGCCCCAGCATTTT.